A selection of T cell receptor beta chains follows, all from one sample in a study of blood T cells in healthy people across ages. Via MiXCR, TCRdb re-called the 5' RACE reads, giving one row per CDR3 protein. Counted here are approximately 800,000 distinct CDR3 sequences, approximately 25% occurring once; the ten biggest clones make up more than 3%. These data were also reused for a study on T cells of mothers and their children.

Sequencing used blood. The receptor source for this set is a boy aged 5-17 years in good health. The CDR3 runs from the conserved cysteine through the conserved F or W. D genes are given only for firm matches. Where a row states a size, it is once, few, many or the class of an expanded clone; other rows omit it.

abundance	v_gene	j_gene	d_gene	CDR3aa	CDR3nt
NA	TRBV6-5	TRBJ1-4	NA	CASSWQAFEKLFF	TGTGCCAGCAGTTGGCAGGCGTTTGAAAAACTGTTTTTT
NA	TRBV3-1	TRBJ2-3	NA	CASSQNKVAHEVDTQYF	TGTGCCAGCAGCCAAAATAAAGTAGCCCACGAGGTAGATACGCAGTATTTT
few	TRBV28	TRBJ2-4	TRBD2	CASSLAGEGTKNIQYF	TGTGCCAGCAGTTTAGCCGGGGAGGGGACCAAAAACATTCAGTACTTC
few	TRBV4-2	TRBJ2-3	TRBD2	CASSQGASGATDTQYF	TGTGCCAGCAGCCAAGGGGCTAGCGGGGCCACAGATACGCAGTATTTT
many	TRBV4-3	TRBJ1-4	NA	CASSQDSGVGTRFGKLFF	TGCGCCAGCAGCCAAGACTCGGGGGTCGGGACTCGATTCGGAAAACTGTTTTTT
few	TRBV3-1	TRBJ2-7	NA	CVSSHTYEQYF	TGTGTCAGCAGCCACACATACGAGCAGTACTTC
NA	TRBV7-2	TRBJ2-5	NA	CASSLFGIQETQYF	TGTGCCAGCAGCTTATTTGGAATCCAAGAGACCCAGTACTTC
NA	TRBV27	TRBJ2-5	NA	CASSPSGVGQYF	TGTGCCAGCAGTCCCTCCGGCGTGGGGCAGTACTTC
NA	TRBV18	TRBJ2-5	NA	CASSPQGGGPKETQYF	TGTGCCAGCTCACCTCAGGGTGGAGGCCCTAAAGAGACCCAGTACTTC
NA	TRBV24-1	TRBJ2-1	NA	CATSDLTGYEQFF	TGTGCCACCAGTGATTTAACTGGGTACGAGCAGTTCTTC
few	TRBV7-9	TRBJ1-2	NA	CASSLEVRVGYTF	TGTGCCAGCAGCTTAGAAGTCCGAGTCGGCTACACCTTC
NA	TRBV20-1	TRBJ1-5	TRBD1	CSASPGTGETQPQHF	TGCAGTGCCTCCCCCGGGACAGGGGAAACTCAGCCCCAGCATTTT
few	TRBV6-1	TRBJ1-5	TRBD1	CASSLGTGGSNQPQHF	TGTGCCAGCAGTCTTGGGACAGGGGGAAGCAATCAGCCCCAGCATTTT
few	TRBV19	TRBJ2-7	NA	CASSIASSYEQYF	TGTGCCAGTAGTATCGCCAGTTCCTACGAGCAGTACTTC
NA	TRBV9	TRBJ2-1	NA	CASTVGPALYNEQFF	TGTGCCAGCACCGTAGGACCCGCCCTCTACAATGAGCAGTTCTTC
few	TRBV27	TRBJ2-1	NA	CASNSHLSAYNEQFF	TGTGCCAGCAATTCCCATCTATCAGCCTACAATGAGCAGTTCTTC
NA	TRBV4-3	TRBJ2-6	NA	CASSQDRGSGADVLTF	TGCGCCAGCAGCCAAGATCGGGGCTCTGGGGCCGACGTCCTGACTTTC
many	TRBV4-3	TRBJ2-7	NA	CASSQETGYYEQYF	TGCGCCAGCAGCCAAGAAACGGGTTACTACGAGCAGTACTTC
few	TRBV18	TRBJ1-1	TRBD1	CASSLKQGLNTEAFF	TGTGCCAGCTCACTAAAACAGGGGCTGAACACTGAAGCTTTCTTT
few	TRBV20-1	TRBJ2-4	TRBD1	CSAAGQVNIQYF	TGCAGTGCTGCCGGACAGGTTAACATTCAGTACTTC
NA	TRBV18	TRBJ2-1	NA	CASSPARANEQFF	TGTGCCAGCTCACCAGCCAGGGCCAATGAGCAGTTCTTC
NA	TRBV28	TRBJ2-7	NA	CASSLVGTGYEQYF	TGTGCCAGCAGTTTAGTAGGTACCGGGTACGAGCAGTACTTC